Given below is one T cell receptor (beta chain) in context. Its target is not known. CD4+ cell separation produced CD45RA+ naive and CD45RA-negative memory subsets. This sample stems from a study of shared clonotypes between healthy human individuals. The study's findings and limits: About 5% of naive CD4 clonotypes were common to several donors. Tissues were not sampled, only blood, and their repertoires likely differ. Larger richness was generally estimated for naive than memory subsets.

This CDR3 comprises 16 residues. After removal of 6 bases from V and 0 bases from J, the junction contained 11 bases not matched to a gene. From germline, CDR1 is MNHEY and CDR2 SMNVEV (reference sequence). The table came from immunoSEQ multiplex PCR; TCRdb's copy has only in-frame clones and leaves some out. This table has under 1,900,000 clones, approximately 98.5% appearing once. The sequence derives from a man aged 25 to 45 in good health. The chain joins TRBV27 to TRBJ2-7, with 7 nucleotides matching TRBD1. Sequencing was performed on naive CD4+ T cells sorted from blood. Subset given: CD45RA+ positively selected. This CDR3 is CASSPVGQRSSYEQYF. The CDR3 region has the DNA TGTGCCAGCAGCCCCGTGGGACAGCGAAGCTCCTACGAGCAGTACTTC.